Below are 19 T cell receptor beta chains sequenced from a single sample in a study of blood T cell repertoires in COVID-19. Sequencing was performed with immunoSEQ multiplex PCR; in TCRdb, only in-frame clones are kept and a portion is missing. The table has about 160,000 clones, roughly 90% seen once. Sequences were obtained from PBMCs or T cells enriched from blood (not recorded which). Every receptor here comes from a woman aged 45-60 years who had recovered from COVID-19.

The V gene is TRBV5-4, the J gene TRBJ2-3, with TRBD2 matching over 10 bases. This CDR3 has 14 amino acids. Germline assignment: CDR1 SGHNT and CDR2 YYREEE (reference sequence). Trimming took 8 bases from V and 2 from J; bases not matched to a gene: 5. CDR3 in DNA: TGTGCCAGTGAGCGGGGGGGGATCACAGATACGCAGTATTTT. Its protein is CASERGGITDTQYF.

V gene TRBV19 combines with J gene TRBJ2-7, with 11 bases fitting TRBD2. V gave up 5 bases and J gave up 6 bases; unmatched junction bases: 6. The CDR3 is made up of 14 amino acids. Germline CDR1 and CDR2: LNHDA and SQIVND (reference sequence). CDR3 sequence reads: CASSVAGGPAEQYF. The CDR3 nucleotides read TGTGCCAGTAGTGTAGCGGGGGGGCCGGCCGAGCAGTACTTC.

This clone occurred once. The chain joins TRBV19 to TRBJ1-2; 7 bases fit TRBD1. The junction had 3 bases not matched to a gene; V was cut back by 7 bases and J by 4 bases. This CDR3 spans 12 amino acids. Germline assignment: CDR1 LNHDA and CDR2 SQIVND (reference sequence). The CDR3, as DNA: TGTGCCAGTATCGGGACAGCCTATGGCTACACCTTC. It codes for CASIGTAYGYTF. The entire variable domain, with the rest obtained from reference TRBV19 and TRBJ1-2, is as follows: DGGITQSPKYLFRKEGQNVTLSCEQNLNHDAMYWYRQDPGQGLRLIYYSQIVNDFQKGDIAEGYSVSREKKESFPLTVTSAQKNPTAFYLCASIGTAYGYTFGSGTRLTVV.

The CDR3 nucleotides read TGTGCCAGCAGTTTCCGACCGGGACAGGGGTTGGATGAGCAGTTCTTC. This translates into CASSFRPGQGLDEQFF. V usage is TRBV6-2 or TRBV6-3 and J usage is TRBJ2-1, with 10 bases identical to TRBD1. Germline V gives CDR1 MNHEY, CDR2 SVGEGT. Trimming at V came to 4 bases and at J to 8 bases, leaving 11 bases not matched to a gene. The CDR3 extends over 16 amino acids.

This chain links TRBV2 with TRBJ2-3; TRBD2 is a possible D gene (6 bases). This CDR3 spans 14 amino acids. Per the germline V gene, CDR1 is SNHLY and CDR2 is FYNNEI. The V end lost 7 bases, the J end lost 0 bases, and 11 bases lay between the germline ends. CDR3 DNA sequence: TGTGCCAGCAAATGGGGACTTAGCACAGATACGCAGTATTTT. Translated: CASKWGLSTDTQYF.

The chain carries TRBV5-4 and TRBJ1-1, with D tentatively TRBD1 (6 bases). This CDR3 has 17 amino acids. The germline V gene encodes CDR1 SGHNT and CDR2 YYREEE (reference sequence). The V end lost 4 bases, the J end lost 1 base, and 20 bases lay between the germline ends. For the CDR3, the DNA is TGTGCCAGCAGCCCGGCCATCCTACAGGGTTCGAACACTGAAGCTTTCTTT. As protein: CASSPAILQGSNTEAFF.

The V gene is TRBV28, the J gene TRBJ2-7; 9 bases are a match to TRBD2. J lost 0 bases, V lost 7 bases, and 1 base had no gene match. The germline V gene has CDR1 MDHEN and CDR2 SYDVKM. The CDR3 spans 13 residues. Here the CDR3 reads CASKRGDSYEQYF. For the CDR3, the DNA is TGTGCCAGCAAGCGGGGGGACTCCTACGAGCAGTACTTC.

J is TRBJ1-5 and V is TRBV19; 10 bases are a match to TRBD1. The CDR3 totals 16 residues. The V gene's germline CDR1 is LNHDA and CDR2 SQIVND (reference sequence). V was clipped by 4 bases and J by 2 bases; unmatched bases: 5. The CDR3 protein is CASSRTGGAGNQPQHF. In DNA, the CDR3 is TGTGCCAGTAGTAGGACAGGGGGGGCTGGCAATCAGCCCCAGCATTTT.

The genes are TRBV9 and TRBJ2-4; 8 bases are a match to TRBD1. The CDR3 loop spans 12 amino acids. The germline V gene encodes CDR1 SGDLS and CDR2 YYNGEE. J lost 9 bases, V lost 2 bases, and 1 base had no gene match. The CDR3 region is CASSVTGGIQYF. DNA for the CDR3: TGTGCCAGCAGCGTCACAGGGGGCATTCAGTACTTC.

The genes are TRBV11-3 and TRBJ1-1, with a weak D call TRBD1 (5 bases). CDR3 length equals 14 residues. Germline assignment: CDR1 SGHNT and CDR2 YENEEA. Trimming pared 2 bases from V and 4 bases from J, leaving 11 bases between. Written as DNA, the CDR3 is TGTGCCAGCAGCTTAAAGGGGAGGGGCACTGAAGCTTTCTTT. Its protein is CASSLKGRGTEAFF.

The chain uses TRBV14 and TRBJ1-4; D uncertain. V shed 4 bases and J shed 5 bases, with 14 bases lying between them. Germline lookup yields CDR1 SGHDN and CDR2 FVKESK. This CDR3 spans 15 amino acids. This CDR3 reads CASSLRRGGNEKLFF. In DNA, the CDR3 is TGTGCCAGCAGCCTACGGCGAGGAGGAAATGAAAAACTGTTTTTT.

This clone was seen a few times. The sample contains more than one DNA sequence encoding this CDR3. This sequence joins TRBV12-3 or TRBV12-4 and TRBJ2-5; D possibly corresponds to TRBD1 (5 bases). The V and J ends lost 5 bases and 5 bases respectively, with 12 bases between them. The CDR3 consists of 13 residues. The CDR3 spells CASSGQVLETQYF. The CDR3 DNA is TGTGCCAGCAGTGGACAAGTCCTTGAGACCCAGTACTTC.

In regard to this clone: This same CDR3 is encoded by further DNA sequences in the sample. This sequence joins TRBV6-5 and TRBJ2-7; D ambiguous. Trimming stripped 4 bases from V and 3 bases from J, with 4 bases between. Germline CDR1 is MNHEY and CDR2 is SVGAGI. The length of the CDR3 is 11 residues. CDR3 loop: CASSSLYEQYF. In DNA form, the CDR3 reads TGTGCCAGCAGTTCTCTCTACGAGCAGTACTTC.

CDR3 sequence reads: CASSLQRGAPPHDTQYF. The CDR3 DNA reads TGTGCCAGCAGCCTTCAGCGGGGGGCACCTCCACACGATACGCAGTATTTT. The chain is built from TRBV6-2 or TRBV6-3 and TRBJ2-3, with TRBD2 matching 9 bases. With V trimmed by 6 bases and J by 6 bases, 16 bases remained unmatched. The CDR3 extends over 17 amino acids. CDR1 is MNHEY and CDR2 is SVGEGT in the germline V gene.

V gene TRBV28 combines with J gene TRBJ2-3; D is unresolved. Trimming left V 3 bases short and J 4 bases short, with 11 bases between. The CDR3 extends over 14 amino acids. CDR1 is MDHEN and CDR2 is SYDVKM in the germline V gene. The DNA for the CDR3 is TGTGCCAGCAGTTTGCCTACCCCGGCAGATACGCAGTATTTT. It translates to CASSLPTPADTQYF.

The genes are TRBV6-5 and TRBJ2-7; 10 bases match TRBD1. Germline V CDR1 and CDR2: MNHEY, SVGAGI. V shed 2 bases, J shed 5 bases, and the junction held 9 bases outside the gene matches. The CDR3 loop spans 16 amino acids. The CDR3 spells CASSYLKGQGSNEQYF. As DNA, the CDR3 is TGTGCCAGCAGTTACCTAAAGGGACAGGGGTCCAACGAGCAGTACTTC.

This chain uses TRBV7-3 with TRBJ2-1, with 7 positions matching TRBD2. Germline V gene data show CDR1 as SGHTA and CDR2 as FQGTGA. The CDR3 covers 15 residues. The V segment lost 5 bases and the J segment 0 bases; nucleotides outside the gene matches: 4. CDR3 in amino acids: CASSPRTSSYNEQFF. The CDR3 DNA follows: TGTGCCAGCAGCCCCCGGACTAGCTCCTACAATGAGCAGTTCTTC.

The chain recombines TRBV11-2 with TRBJ2-1; D perhaps matches TRBD2 (6 bases). The CDR3 contains 15 residues. The germline gives CDR1 SGHAT, CDR2 FQNNGV. V lost 5 bases, J lost 6 bases, and 17 bases lay in between. In DNA form, the CDR3 reads TGTGCCAGCAGCCTTGTGTCTAGCGTCGGCAATGAGCAGTTCTTC. Protein product: CASSLVSSVGNEQFF.

The chain uses TRBV10-2 and TRBJ2-7; a possible D gene is TRBD2 (5 bases). The germline gives CDR1 WSHSY, CDR2 SAAADI. The CDR3 has 19 amino acids. With 2 bases removed from V and 3 bases from J, the gap between germline ends came to 26 bases. CDR3 nucleotides: TGCGCCAGCAGTGAGCCCACGCGGGCGGTCCCGAACCTTTACTACGAGCAGTACTTC. Translation: CASSEPTRAVPNLYYEQYF.